This paragraph covers one TCR beta chain sequence. The germline V gene encodes CDR1 MNHEY and CDR2 SVGAGI. This CDR3 contains 16 residues. V trimming: 4 bases; J trimming: 6 bases; junction bases outside the gene matches: 7. Per the authors' pipeline: Quantification of nucleated cells was approximated via reference gene primer amplification. TCRdb's table, derived via immunoSEQ multiplex PCR, lists solely in-frame clones and lacks some. The D gene and trimming were derived from the DNA, and the V and J assignments and clone size from that table. In the table there are more than 95,000 clones, less than 90% of which are singletons. The source of the sample is a study of blood T cell repertoires in COVID-19. In the study overall: Some COVID-19 samples were acute and others convalescent; all came from the United States, Italy and Spain. PBMCs, B-cell-depleted T cells, or T cells were the source of the cDNA or gDNA that made up the material.

The origin of this receptor is a woman older than 75 with acute or convalescent COVID-19. The V and J genes are TRBV6-5 and TRBJ2-1; 12 positions match TRBD2. The sequencing input was peripheral blood. CDR3 DNA: TGTGCCAGCAGTTCACTCACTAGCGGGGGGCCCAATGAGCAGTTCTTC. Translating gives CASSSLTSGGPNEQFF.